The 5 T cell receptor beta chains below come from one sample, sequenced in a study of blood T cell repertoires in COVID-19. Using immunoSEQ multiplex PCR, the repertoire was profiled, and TCRdb retains in-frame clones only, with some absent. The table has approximately 170,000 clones, around 84% seen once. Sequencing was performed on peripheral blood. The origin of the receptors is a woman between 65 and 79 years old with COVID-19, enrolled during active disease.

The CDR3: CASSSQATDVLYGYTF. The CDR3, as DNA: TGTGCCAGCAGCTCCCAGGCGACAGACGTCCTCTATGGCTACACCTTC. This chain joins TRBV5-6 and TRBJ1-2, with TRBD1 as a possible D gene (5 bases). Germline-derived CDR1 and CDR2 are SGHDT and YYEEEE. The CDR3 length is 16 residues. The V end was cut by 3 bases, the J end by 4 bases, with 19 bases between.

The rearrangement links TRBV29-1 to TRBJ2-2; possibly TRBD2 for D (5 bases). Looked up from germline, CDR1 is SQVTM and CDR2 is ANQGSEA. Trimming cost V 5 bases and J 2 bases, with 6 bases left between them. CDR3 length: 12 amino acids. The CDR3 region has the DNA TGCAGCGTTTCGGGAAACACCGGGGAGCTGTTTTTT. Its translation is CSVSGNTGELFF.

The rearrangement uses TRBV20-1 and TRBJ2-3; D possibly corresponds to TRBD2 (6 bases). The length of the CDR3 is 16 residues. Germline V gives CDR1 DFQATT, CDR2 SNEGSKA (reference sequence). V lost 3 bases, J lost 0 bases, and 16 bases lay in between. The CDR3 spells CSASPSETASTDTQYF. The DNA of the CDR3 is TGCAGTGCTAGTCCTAGCGAAACGGCGAGCACAGATACGCAGTATTTT.

Only a few counts were recorded for this clone. V and J are TRBV28 and TRBJ2-7; D unresolved. Germline values: CDR1 MDHEN, CDR2 SYDVKM. V lost 2 bases and J 5 bases, leaving 10 bases between the germline ends. The CDR3 runs to 13 residues. The CDR3 DNA follows: TGTGCCAGCAGTTTAGGAGTCGCTGACGAGCAGTACGTC. Translation gives CASSLGVADEQYV.

The chain links TRBV2 to TRBJ1-5; 9 bases are a match to TRBD1. Unmatched junction bases numbered 7, after V lost 6 bases and J lost 7 bases. Germline-derived CDR1 and CDR2 are SNHLY and FYNNEI. The CDR3 covers 14 residues. CDR3 nucleotide sequence: TGTGCCAGCAGCTGGGGACAGGGTGGACAGCCCCAGCATTTT. It encodes CASSWGQGGQPQHF.